This T cell receptor beta chain appears in the sequencing data of a study of kidney transplant recipient with SARS-CoV-2 infection. From the reads, TCRdb called clonotypes with MiXCR, one entry per CDR3 protein. Seen here are 200,000 to 250,000 distinct CDR3 sequences, about 28% observed once, and the top ten hold around 7.8%. This clonotype was found a few times. With 5 bases removed from V and 5 bases from J, the gap between germline ends came to 25 bases. CDR3 size: 19 residues. The germline V gene has CDR1 MGHRA and CDR2 YSYEKL. This rearrangement joins TRBV4-1 to TRBJ2-6; D remains unclear. This receptor was obtained from a male patient between 25 and 40 years old who had COVID-19 and was a kidney transplant recipient. Some T cells may arise from the graft donor. The sequencing here drew on a blood sample, taken at baseline and between days 110 and 120 from a kidney transplant recipient. The CDR3 nucleotides read TGCGCCAGCAGCTTAATTGGGCTAGAACCGCAAAGTCGGGCCAACGTCCTGACTTTC. This codes for CASSLIGLEPQSRANVLTF.